This T cell receptor beta chain comes out of a study of control samples from healthy donors and cancer patients. The ends were cut back, 4 bases at V and 1 base at J, with 17 bases in the middle. Per the germline V gene, CDR1 is SGHDT and CDR2 is YYEEEE. There are 16 residues in the CDR3. TCRdb's table, derived via immunoSEQ multiplex PCR, lists solely in-frame clones and lacks some. The table records some 130,000 clones, 80% to 95% of them present only once. The chain employs TRBV5-6 and TRBJ1-1, with a possible D match to TRBD1 (5 bases). Specimen: blood. The sequence was obtained from a woman aged 50 to 65 in good health. The CDR3 DNA sequence: TGTGCCAGCAGCCGTGGGACCCCCCTGGGGAACACTGAAGCTTTCTTT. The encoded protein is CASSRGTPLGNTEAFF.